A single sample is the source of the 14 T cell receptor beta chains below, sequenced in a study of cytomegalovirus exposure and HLA in healthy donors. The study ran its PCR with 60 Vbeta and 13 Jbeta primers. Sequencing was performed with immunoSEQ multiplex PCR; in TCRdb, only in-frame clones are kept and a portion is missing. The sample data list 45,000 to 60,000 clones. Material for sequencing was PBMCs. Source of these receptors: a male donor in good health and CMV-seronegative.

J is TRBJ2-1 and V is TRBV11-2, with D possibly being TRBD2 (6 bases). Germline loops: CDR1 SGHAT, CDR2 FQNNGV. Trimming left V 1 base short and J 7 bases short, with 14 bases between. There are 15 residues in the CDR3. DNA of the CDR3: TGTGCCAGCAGCTTAGTCGCGGGGCTTCTTAATGAGCAGTTCTTC. As protein: CASSLVAGLLNEQFF.

CDR3 bases: TGCGCCAGCAGCTCGCACGGGGATGGCTCCTACAATGAGCAGTTCTTC. Protein: CASSSHGDGSYNEQFF. The chain couples TRBV5-1 to TRBJ2-1; TRBD2 is a possible D gene (5 bases). The CDR3 runs to 16 residues. Germline V lookup: CDR1 SGHRS, CDR2 YFSETQ. Trimming took 3 bases from V and 0 from J, leaving 13 bases between them.

In the case of this clone: The CDR3 carries no conserved terminal phenylalanine or tryptophan, so it likely arises from a read error. V is TRBV7-2 and J is TRBJ1-1, with D possibly TRBD1 on 6 matching bases. Trimming removed 5 bases from V and 1 base from J, with 14 bases in between. The CDR3 has 15 amino acids. The germline V gene has CDR1 SGHTA and CDR2 FQGNSA. The CDR3 here is CASSPSTGQNTEAFL. Here the CDR3 DNA reads TGTGCCAGCAGCCCTTCGACAGGACAGAACACTGAAGCTTTCCTT.

The chain is built from TRBV30 and TRBJ2-7; maybe TRBD1 (6 bases). V was pared by 0 bases and J by 4 bases, with 10 bases between. The germline gives CDR1 GTSNPN, CDR2 SVGIG (reference sequence). The CDR3 covers 13 residues. CDR3 sequence (DNA): TGTGCCTGGAGTGTCGGCGACAGGTACGAGCAGTACTTC. Its translation: CAWSVGDRYEQYF. The whole variable domain, filled in from reference TRBV30 and TRBJ2-7, reads SQTIHQWPATLVQPVGSPLSLECTVEGTSNPNLYWYRQAAGRGLQLLFYSVGIGQISSEVPQNLSASRPQDRQFILSSKKLLLSDSGFYLCAWSVGDRYEQYFGPGTRLTVT.

The gene calls are TRBV6-5 and TRBJ2-5; D gene unclear. The CDR3 is 12 residues long. Trimming took 2 bases from V and 5 from J, leaving 6 bases between them. The germline gives CDR1 MNHEY, CDR2 SVGAGI. The CDR3 sequence is CASSYNGETQYF. The CDR3 coding sequence is TGTGCCAGCAGTTACAACGGGGAGACCCAGTACTTC.

The chain links TRBV21-1 to TRBJ1-1; the D segment call TRBD1 is taken from the table without a DNA check. TRBV21-1 is designated a pseudogene. CDR3 length: 15 amino acids. The CDR3 DNA reads TGTGCCAGCAGCAAAAGAACAGGAGAAAACACTGAAGCTTTCTTT. Its protein product is CASSKRTGENTEAFF.

The chain is built from TRBV28 and TRBJ2-2, with 10 bases that match TRBD1. The CDR3 covers 16 residues. The V gene's germline CDR1 is MDHEN and CDR2 SYDVKM. Losses at the gene ends were 3 bases for V and 4 bases for J; bases not matched to a gene: 5. This CDR3 reads CASSLADRGLTGELFF. CDR3 sequence (DNA): TGTGCCAGCAGTTTGGCCGACAGGGGGCTCACCGGGGAGCTGTTTTTT.

This chain links TRBV5-4 with TRBJ2-7; D is ambiguous. The CDR3 totals 13 residues. V lost 0 bases, J lost 5 bases, and 9 bases lay in between. Germline CDR1 and CDR2: SGHNT and YYREEE (reference sequence). CDR3 nucleotide sequence: TGTGCCAGCAGCTTGGGAGGCGCAGACGAGCAGTACTTC. This codes for CASSLGGADEQYF.

DNA for the CDR3: TGTGCCAGCAGCTCCCGACAGGGGCTGGGCGAGCAGTTCTTC. Translated: CASSSRQGLGEQFF. The chain uses TRBV7-9 and TRBJ2-1; 8 nucleotides line up with TRBD1. V lost 4 bases, J lost 10 bases, and 9 bases stayed unmatched. The CDR3 is made up of 14 amino acids. Germline V gene data show CDR1 as SEHNR and CDR2 as FQNEAQ (reference sequence). The full variable domain, in which reference TRBV7-9 and TRBJ2-1 provide the parts outside the CDR3, is DTGVSQNPRHKITKRGQNVTFRCDPISEHNRLYWYRQTLGQGPEFLTYFQNEAQLEKSRLLSDRFSAERPKGSFSTLEIQRTEQGDSAMYLCASSSRQGLGEQFFGPGTRLTVL.

This chain links TRBV2 with TRBJ1-4, with D unclear. The V gene's germline CDR1 is SNHLY and CDR2 FYNNEI. V was cut by 2 bases and J by 8 bases, with 9 bases left in between. The CDR3 sequence is 13 residues long. This chain's CDR3 is CASSERAGEKLFF. CDR3 DNA sequence: TGTGCCAGCAGTGAACGGGCGGGGGAAAAACTGTTTTTT.

J is TRBJ2-6 and V is TRBV4-3, with TRBD2 matching 9 bases. CDR3 length: 17 amino acids. With V trimmed by 2 bases and J by 0 bases, 2 bases remained unmatched. The germline gives CDR1 LGHNA, CDR2 YSLEER. CDR3 amino acids: CASSQLAGNSGANVLTF. The CDR3 DNA reads as TGCGCCAGCAGCCAACTAGCGGGGAACTCTGGGGCCAACGTCCTGACTTTC.

The V gene is TRBV18, the J gene TRBJ2-7; D may be TRBD1 (7 bases). Germline V lookup: CDR1 KGHSH, CDR2 LQKENI. The CDR3 runs 15 residues. Trimming stripped 3 bases from V and 2 bases from J, with 14 bases between. CDR3 in DNA: TGTGCCAGCTCACCCAGACAGGGAGGAGCCTACGAGCAGTACTTC. This gives the protein CASSPRQGGAYEQYF.

The chain combines TRBV7-2 with TRBJ2-5, with TRBD2 as a possible D gene (7 bases). Deletions cut 7 bases from V and 4 bases from J, with 22 bases between. CDR3 length equals 16 residues. Germline values: CDR1 SGHTA, CDR2 FQGNSA. CDR3 DNA: TGTGCCAGCACCCTTGGGGCCCTGGGGGGGCGAGAGACCCAGTACTTC. The encoded protein is CASTLGALGGRETQYF.

This clone ranks as medium-sized in terms of frequency. V gene TRBV7-9 combines with J gene TRBJ2-1; 7 positions match TRBD2. From germline, CDR1 is SEHNR and CDR2 FQNEAQ (reference sequence). The CDR3 contains 13 residues. J lost 4 bases, V lost 8 bases, and 5 bases had no gene match. CDR3 residues: CASRGEGYNEQFF. For the CDR3, the DNA is TGTGCCAGCCGGGGGGAAGGGTACAATGAGCAGTTCTTC.